This section outlines one T cell receptor (beta chain) sequence together with its context. Trimming stripped 3 bases from V and 3 bases from J, with 10 bases between. This CDR3 is built from 15 residues. Germline CDR1 is SGHRS and CDR2 is YFSETQ. This sample is drawn from a study of cytotoxic CD8 clonotypes in ibrutinib-treated CLL. Here immunoSEQ multiplex PCR was the method, and the copy in TCRdb shows in-frame clones only, minus some. In the table there are roughly 330,000 clones, over 60% of which are singletons. Sequencing was performed on PBMCs, taken after 36 months of ibrutinib treatment. The receptor's source is a human donor with chronic lymphocytic leukemia. The chain recombines TRBV5-1 with TRBJ1-6; tentative D call: TRBD1 (6 bases). The CDR3: CASSSATGYNSPLHF. Written as DNA, the CDR3 is TGCGCCAGCAGCTCGGCGACAGGCTATAATTCACCCCTCCACTTT.